The clone carrying this T cell receptor beta chain was counted a few times. Using its own MiXCR run on the reads, TCRdb lists one record per CDR3 protein. The table lists approximately 170,000 distinct CDR3 sequences, about an eighth of them singletons. This entry belongs to a study of T cell repertoires in cytomegalovirus infection. As for the study in general: Signatures in public TCR beta sequences pointed to both CMV infection and matching HLA type.

The V segment lost 0 bases and the J segment 7 bases; nucleotides outside the gene matches: 2. Germline lookup yields CDR1 MNHNY and CDR2 SVGAGI (reference sequence). This CDR3 region has 14 residues. The sequence was collected from a human donor in good health (CMV status not recorded). Some clones in this sample may be carry-over from other donors' samples. Specimen: PBMCs. The chain employs TRBV6-6 and TRBJ1-3; 8 nucleotides match TRBD1. CDR3 region: CASSYSQGANTIYF. The DNA for the CDR3 is TGTGCCAGCAGTTACTCCCAGGGGGCGAACACCATATATTTT.